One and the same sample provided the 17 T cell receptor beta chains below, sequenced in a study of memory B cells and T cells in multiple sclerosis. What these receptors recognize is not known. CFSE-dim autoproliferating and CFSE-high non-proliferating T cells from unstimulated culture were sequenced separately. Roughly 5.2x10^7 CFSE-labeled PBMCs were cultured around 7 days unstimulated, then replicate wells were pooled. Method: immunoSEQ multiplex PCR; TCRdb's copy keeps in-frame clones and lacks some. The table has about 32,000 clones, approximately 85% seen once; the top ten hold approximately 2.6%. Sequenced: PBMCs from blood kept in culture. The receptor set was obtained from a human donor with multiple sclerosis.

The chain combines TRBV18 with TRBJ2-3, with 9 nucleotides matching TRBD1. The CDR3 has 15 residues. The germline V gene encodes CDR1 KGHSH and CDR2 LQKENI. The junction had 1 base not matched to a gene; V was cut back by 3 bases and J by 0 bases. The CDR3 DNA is TGTGCCAGCTCACCCGGGACAGGGAGCACAGATACGCAGTATTTT. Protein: CASSPGTGSTDTQYF.

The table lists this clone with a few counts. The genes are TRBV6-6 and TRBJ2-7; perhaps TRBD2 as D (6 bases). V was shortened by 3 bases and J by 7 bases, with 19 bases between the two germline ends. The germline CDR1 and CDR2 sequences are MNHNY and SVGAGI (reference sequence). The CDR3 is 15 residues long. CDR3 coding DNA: TGTGCCAGCAGTTATGTCTTGGGAGGTGCGGGTGAGCAGTACTTC. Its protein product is CASSYVLGGAGEQYF.

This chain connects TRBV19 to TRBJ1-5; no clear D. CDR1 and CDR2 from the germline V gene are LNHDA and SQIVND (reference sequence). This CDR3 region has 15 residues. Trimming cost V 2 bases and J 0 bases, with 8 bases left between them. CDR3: CASSISDGSNQPQHF. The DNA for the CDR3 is TGTGCCAGTAGTATAAGTGACGGTAGCAATCAGCCCCAGCATTTT.

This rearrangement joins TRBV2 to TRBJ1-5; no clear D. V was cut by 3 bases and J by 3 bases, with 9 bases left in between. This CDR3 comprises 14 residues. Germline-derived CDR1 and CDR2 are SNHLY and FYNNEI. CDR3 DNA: TGTGCCAGCAGTGAGGGAAGCTACAATCAGCCCCAGCATTTT. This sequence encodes CASSEGSYNQPQHF.

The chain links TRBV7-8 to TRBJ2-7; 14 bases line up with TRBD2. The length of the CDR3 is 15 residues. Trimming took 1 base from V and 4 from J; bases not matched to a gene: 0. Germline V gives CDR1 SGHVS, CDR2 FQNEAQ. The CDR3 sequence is CASSLGTSGGYEQYF. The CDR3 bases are TGTGCCAGCAGCTTAGGGACTAGCGGGGGGTACGAGCAGTACTTC.

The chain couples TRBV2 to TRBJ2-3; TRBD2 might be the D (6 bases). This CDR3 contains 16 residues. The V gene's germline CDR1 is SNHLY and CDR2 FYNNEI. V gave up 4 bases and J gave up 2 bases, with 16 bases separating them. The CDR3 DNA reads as TGTGCCAGCAGTGCAGGGACTCTACCCGTCACAGATACGCAGTATTTT. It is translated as CASSAGTLPVTDTQYF.

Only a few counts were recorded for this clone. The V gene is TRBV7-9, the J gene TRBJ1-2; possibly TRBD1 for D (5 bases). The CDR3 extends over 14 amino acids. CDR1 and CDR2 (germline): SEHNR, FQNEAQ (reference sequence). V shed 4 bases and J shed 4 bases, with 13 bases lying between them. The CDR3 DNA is TGTGCCAGCAGCTCGCAACGGGACGGCTATGGCTACACCTTC. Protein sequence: CASSSQRDGYGYTF. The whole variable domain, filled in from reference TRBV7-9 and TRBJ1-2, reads DTGVSQNPRHKITKRGQNVTFRCDPISEHNRLYWYRQTLGQGPEFLTYFQNEAQLEKSRLLSDRFSAERPKGSFSTLEIQRTEQGDSAMYLCASSSQRDGYGYTFGSGTRLTVV.

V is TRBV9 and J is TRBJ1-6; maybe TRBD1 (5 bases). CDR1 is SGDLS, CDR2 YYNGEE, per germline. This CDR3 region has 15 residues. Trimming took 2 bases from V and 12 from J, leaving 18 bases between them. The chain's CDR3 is CASSVGPAGFEPLHF. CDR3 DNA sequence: TGTGCCAGCAGCGTGGGACCTGCCGGTTTCGAACCCCTCCACTTT. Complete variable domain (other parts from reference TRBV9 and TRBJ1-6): DSGVTQTPKHLITATGQRVTLRCSPRSGDLSVYWYQQSLDQGLQFLIQYYNGEERAKGNILERFSAQQFPDLHSELNLSSLELGDSALYFCASSVGPAGFEPLHFGNGTRLTVT.

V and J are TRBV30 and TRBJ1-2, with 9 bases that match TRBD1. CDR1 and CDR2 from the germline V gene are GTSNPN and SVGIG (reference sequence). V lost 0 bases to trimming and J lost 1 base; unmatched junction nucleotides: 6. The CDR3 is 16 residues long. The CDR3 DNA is TGTGCCTGGAGTGTACAGGGGGCTATCATTAACTATGGCTACACCTTC. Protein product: CAWSVQGAIINYGYTF. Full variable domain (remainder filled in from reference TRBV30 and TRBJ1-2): SQTIHQWPATLVQPVGSPLSLECTVEGTSNPNLYWYRQAAGRGLQLLFYSVGIGQISSEVPQNLSASRPQDRQFILSSKKLLLSDSGFYLCAWSVQGAIINYGYTFGSGTRLTVV.

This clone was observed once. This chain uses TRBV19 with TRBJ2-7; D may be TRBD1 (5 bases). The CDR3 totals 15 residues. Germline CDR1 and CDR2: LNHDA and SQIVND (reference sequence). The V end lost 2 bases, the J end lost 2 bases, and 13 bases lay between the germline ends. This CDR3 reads CASSISPTGPYEQYF. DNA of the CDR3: TGTGCCAGTAGTATAAGCCCCACAGGACCCTACGAGCAGTACTTC.

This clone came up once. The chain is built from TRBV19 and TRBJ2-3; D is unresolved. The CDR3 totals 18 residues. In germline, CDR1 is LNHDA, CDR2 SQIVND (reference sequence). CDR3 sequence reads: CATRNRGRSKGFTDTQYF. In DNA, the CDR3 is TGTGCAACGAGAAATAGAGGTCGGAGCAAAGGGTTCACAGATACGCAGTATTTT.

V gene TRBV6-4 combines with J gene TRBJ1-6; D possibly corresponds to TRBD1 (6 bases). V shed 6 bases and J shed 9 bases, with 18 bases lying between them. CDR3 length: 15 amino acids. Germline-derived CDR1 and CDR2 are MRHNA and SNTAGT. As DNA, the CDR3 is TGTGCCAGCAGCGCTGAGGGGGGGCGTACTTCACCCCTCCACTTT. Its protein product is CASSAEGGRTSPLHF.

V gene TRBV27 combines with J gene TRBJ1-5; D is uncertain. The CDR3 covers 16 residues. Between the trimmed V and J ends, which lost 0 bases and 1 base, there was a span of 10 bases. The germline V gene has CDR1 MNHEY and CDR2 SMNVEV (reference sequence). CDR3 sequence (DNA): TGTGCCAGCAGTTTATCGGGAGGGTTAAGCAATCAGCCCCAGCATTTT. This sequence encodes CASSLSGGLSNQPQHF.

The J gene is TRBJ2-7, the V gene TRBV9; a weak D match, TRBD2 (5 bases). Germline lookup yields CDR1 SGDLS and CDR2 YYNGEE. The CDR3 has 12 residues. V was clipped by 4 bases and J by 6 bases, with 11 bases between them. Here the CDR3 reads CASSLRAGEQYF. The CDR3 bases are TGTGCCAGCAGCTTGAGGGCAGGCGAGCAGTACTTC.

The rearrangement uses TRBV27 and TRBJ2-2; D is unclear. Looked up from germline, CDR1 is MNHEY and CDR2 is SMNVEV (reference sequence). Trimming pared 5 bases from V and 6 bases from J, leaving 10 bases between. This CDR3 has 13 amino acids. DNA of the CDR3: TGTGCCAGCAGTCAACCAGGCCCCGGGGAGCTGTTTTTT. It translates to CASSQPGPGELFF.

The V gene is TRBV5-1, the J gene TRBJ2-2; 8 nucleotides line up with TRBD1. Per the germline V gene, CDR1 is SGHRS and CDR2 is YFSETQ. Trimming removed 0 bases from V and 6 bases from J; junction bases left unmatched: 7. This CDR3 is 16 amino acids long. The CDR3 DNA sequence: TGCGCCAGCAGCTTGGCCCTGACAGGGGACCCCGGGGAGCTGTTTTTT. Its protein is CASSLALTGDPGELFF.

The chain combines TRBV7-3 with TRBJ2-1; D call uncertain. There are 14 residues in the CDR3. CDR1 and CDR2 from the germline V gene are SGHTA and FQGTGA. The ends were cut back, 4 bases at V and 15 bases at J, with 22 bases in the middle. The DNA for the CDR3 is TGTGCCAGCAGCTCTATAGGAAGGCCAGAAGTTCCGTTCTTC. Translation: CASSSIGRPEVPFF.